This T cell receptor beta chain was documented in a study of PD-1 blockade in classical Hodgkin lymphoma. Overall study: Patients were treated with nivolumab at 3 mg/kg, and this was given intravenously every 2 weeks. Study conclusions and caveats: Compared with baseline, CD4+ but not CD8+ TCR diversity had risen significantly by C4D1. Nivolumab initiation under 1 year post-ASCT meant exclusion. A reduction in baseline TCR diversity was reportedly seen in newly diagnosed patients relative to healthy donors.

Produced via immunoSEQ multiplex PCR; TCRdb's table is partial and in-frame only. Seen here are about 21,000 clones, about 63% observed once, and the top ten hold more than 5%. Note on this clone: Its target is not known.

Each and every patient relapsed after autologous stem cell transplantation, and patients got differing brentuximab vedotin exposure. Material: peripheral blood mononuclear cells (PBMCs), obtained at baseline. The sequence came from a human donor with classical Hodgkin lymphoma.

The DNA for the CDR3 is TGTGCCAGCAATGGTGTGAGGGGCTACACCTTC. Encoded protein: CASNGVRGYTF. The rearrangement joins TRBV6-5 to TRBJ1-2; D is undetermined. Germline assignment: CDR1 MNHEY and CDR2 SVGAGI. This CDR3 is 11 amino acids long. The germline V and J ends were trimmed by 7 bases and 8 bases, with 11 bases remaining between them.